The subject of this entry is one T cell receptor (beta chain). This sample is part of a study of human T cells and chemical hapten exposure. From the RACE reads, TCRdb called clonotypes with MiXCR, one entry per CDR3 protein. The sample comprises about 34,000 distinct CDR3 sequences, around 6.4% of which are singletons, and about 10% rests with the top ten. Stated time point: patch test 1, 2 weeks after DPC sensitization. Noted treatment: therapeutic diphenylcyclopropenone sensitization with weekly scalp DPC. The total RNA was obtained from whole blood that was not fractionated. J was trimmed by 2 bases and V by 5 bases; bases with no gene match: 8. The CDR3 runs to 16 residues. The germline CDR1 and CDR2 sequences are SGHAT and FQNNGV.

The source material was whole blood, sampled in connection with sensitization to the hapten diphenylcyclopropenone (DPC). The clonotype was recovered from a woman in her 30s with alopecia areata. Some clones in this sample may be carry-over from other donors' samples. The chain joins TRBV11-2 to TRBJ2-5; the match to TRBD2 covers 10 bases. Here the CDR3 reads CASSVISGGPQETQYF. CDR3 coding DNA: TGTGCCAGCAGCGTGATTAGCGGGGGGCCACAAGAGACCCAGTACTTC.